One TCR beta chain is described in this entry. Its specificity is not known. These data come from a study of vaccination and CD4 T cells after COVID-19. For the study at large: Median time from COVID diagnosis to post-COVID sampling was over 85 days (35 to 161). Sampling that followed vaccination took place a median about 71 days after dose two, within a range of 14 to 241.

Study-wide results and limits: Among reactive clones from convalescent patients, a median approximately 86% appeared only post-vaccination.

An Oncomine TCR Beta short-read assay was used to sequence the DNA from cultured CD4+ T cells. TCRdb reprocessed the PCR reads with MiXCR, giving one entry per CDR3 protein. The data show approximately 14,000 distinct CDR3 sequences, with roughly 73% seen just once and approximately 10% held by the top ten. Stated treatment: approximately nine-day PBMC culture with coronavirus spike peptide pools or control peptides (ViraFEST assay). In the ViraFEST assay, peptide-pool expansion preceded TCR sequencing of expanded clonotypes. CDR1 and CDR2 (germline): SGHTA, FQGNSA. There are 13 residues in the CDR3. V dropped 5 bases and J dropped 8; count of bases not matched to a gene: 7.

The TCR comes from a human donor who had recovered from COVID-19. The sequencing input was CD4+ T cells from blood, cultured in vitro. V usage is TRBV7-2 and J usage is TRBJ2-5; TRBD2 matches 8 bases. The DNA for the CDR3 is TGTGCCAGCAGCCAGGAGGTAGCGGGAACCCAGTACTTC. This gives the protein CASSQEVAGTQYF.